This T cell receptor beta chain was identified during a study of blood T cell repertoires in COVID-19. Authors' processing steps: Reference gene primer amplification in the assay estimated nucleated cell counts. Data came from immunoSEQ multiplex PCR; TCRdb stores just in-frame clones and leaves some out. V, J and clone size are those of that table, while D and trimming were read from the DNA. The table lists under 110,000 clones, 70% to 80% of them singletons. Sequencing was performed on peripheral blood. This receptor was taken from an elderly man with COVID-19, enrolled during active disease.

The chain's CDR3 is CASNMGGMNTGELFF. In DNA, the CDR3 is TGTGCCAGTAACATGGGGGGGATGAACACCGGGGAGCTGTTTTTT. V usage is TRBV19 and J usage is TRBJ2-2; 7 nucleotides line up with TRBD2. V shed 7 bases, J shed 1 base, and the junction held 6 bases outside the gene matches. Germline CDR1 and CDR2: LNHDA and SQIVND (reference sequence). This CDR3 region has 15 residues.